This T cell receptor (beta chain) derives from a study of T cells in Graves' hyperthyroidism and ophthalmopathy. RNA transcripts yielded amplified TCR beta CDR3 regions. HTBI primers were the set used in a first-round RT-PCR of the TCR CDR3. One entry per CDR3 protein, called by TCRdb with MiXCR from the multiplex PCR reads. The repertoire consists of around 600,000 distinct CDR3 sequences, with 13% to 15% occurring once and the leading ten covering less than 9%. Germline CDR1 is LNHDA and CDR2 is SQIVND (reference sequence). There are 14 residues in the CDR3. The ends lost 11 bases at V and 4 bases at J; junction bases unmatched: 9. This clonotype occurred a few times.

This TCR was recovered from a woman aged 18-30 years with Graves' ophthalmopathy. The chain carries TRBV19 and TRBJ2-5, with 11 bases aligning to TRBD2. Sequences were obtained from blood. Here the CDR3 reads CAADSGRARETQYF. As DNA, the CDR3 is TGTGCCGCTGATAGCGGGAGGGCCCGAGAGACCCAGTACTTC. Filled out from reference TRBV19 and TRBJ2-5, the complete variable domain reads DGGITQSPKYLFRKEGQNVTLSCEQNLNHDAMYWYRQDPGQGLRLIYYSQIVNDFQKGDIAEGYSVSREKKESFPLTVTSAQKNPTAFYLCAADSGRARETQYFGPGTRLLVL.